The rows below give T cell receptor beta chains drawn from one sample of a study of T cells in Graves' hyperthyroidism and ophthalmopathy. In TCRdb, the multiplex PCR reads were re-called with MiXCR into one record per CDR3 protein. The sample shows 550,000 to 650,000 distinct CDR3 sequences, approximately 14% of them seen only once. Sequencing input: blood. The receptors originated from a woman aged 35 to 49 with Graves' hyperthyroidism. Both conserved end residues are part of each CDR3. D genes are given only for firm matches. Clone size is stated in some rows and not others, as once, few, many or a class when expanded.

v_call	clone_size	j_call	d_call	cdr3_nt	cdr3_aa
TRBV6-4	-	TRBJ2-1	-	TGTGCCAGCAGGCAATCGGCGGGACCCTACAATGAGCAGTTCTTC	CASRQSAGPYNEQFF
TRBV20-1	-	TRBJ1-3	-	TGCAGTGCTAGAGATATCGGCTACACCATATATTTT	CSARDIGYTIYF
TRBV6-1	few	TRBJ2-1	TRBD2	TGTGCCAGCAACCCGGTAGGGGCGGGAGTGGAGAATGAGCAGTTCTTC	CASNPVGAGVENEQFF
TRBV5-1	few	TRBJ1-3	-	TGCGCCAGCAGCGTGGGACACTCTGGAAACACCATATATTTT	CASSVGHSGNTIYF
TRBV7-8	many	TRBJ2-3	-	TGTGCCAGCAGCTTCCGCACAGATACGCAGTATTTT	CASSFRTDTQYF
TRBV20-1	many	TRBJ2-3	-	TGCAGTGCTAGGGGATCTCAAGATACGCAGTATTTT	CSARGSQDTQYF
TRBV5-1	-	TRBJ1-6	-	TGCGCCAGCAGCTTGAATGGGGACTCCGATTCACCCCTCCACTTT	CASSLNGDSDSPLHF
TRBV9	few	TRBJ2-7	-	TGTGCCAGCAGCGTAAGAGTGGGCGAGCAGTACTTC	CASSVRVGEQYF
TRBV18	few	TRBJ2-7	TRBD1	TGTGCCAGCTCACCACCGATCGGGGACAGGGGCTACGAGCAGTACTTC	CASSPPIGDRGYEQYF
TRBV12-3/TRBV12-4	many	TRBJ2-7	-	TGTGCCAGCAGTTTTCGGGGGATCGACGAGCAGTACTTC	CASSFRGIDEQYF
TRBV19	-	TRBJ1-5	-	TGTGCCAGTAGTTATTTTGGCGGGAATCAGCCCCAGCATTTT	CASSYFGGNQPQHF
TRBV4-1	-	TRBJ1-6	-	TGCGCCAGCAGCCAAGGTTATAATTCACCCCTCCACTTT	CASSQGYNSPLHF
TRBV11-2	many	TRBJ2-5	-	TGTGCCAGCAGCTTAGTCTCACAAGAGACCCAGTACTTC	CASSLVSQETQYF
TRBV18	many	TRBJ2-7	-	TGTGCCAGCTCACCAGACGGGTCTTACGAGCAGTACTTC	CASSPDGSYEQYF
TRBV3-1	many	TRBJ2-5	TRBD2	TGTGCCAGCAGCCAAGGGCTAGCGGGATGGGAGACCCAGTACTTC	CASSQGLAGWETQYF
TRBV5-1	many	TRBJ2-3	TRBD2	TGCGCCAGCAGCTTCGGGGCTAGCGGAGAGAGCACAGATACGCAGTATTTT	CASSFGASGESTDTQYF
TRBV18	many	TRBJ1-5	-	TGTGCCAGCTCAACAGACCAGGATCAGCCCCAGCATTTT	CASSTDQDQPQHF
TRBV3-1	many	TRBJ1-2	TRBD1	TGTGCCAGCAGCCAAGGGACAGGGGGCGGTCGCTATGGCTACACCTTC	CASSQGTGGGRYGYTF
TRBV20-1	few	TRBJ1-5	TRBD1	TGCAGTGCGACACAGGGGAATAGCAATCAGCCCCAGCATTTT	CSATQGNSNQPQHF
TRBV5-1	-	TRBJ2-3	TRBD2	TGCGCCAGCAGCTTGAACGGACTAGCGGGGCACACAGATACGCAGTATTTT	CASSLNGLAGHTDTQYF
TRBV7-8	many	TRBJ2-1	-	TGTGCCAGCAGCTTAGCGTCAGGACTCTCCTACAATGAGCAGTTCTTC	CASSLASGLSYNEQFF
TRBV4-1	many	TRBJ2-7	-	TGCGCCAGCAGCCAAGCGGCGGGAACTAACTACGAGCAGTACTTC	CASSQAAGTNYEQYF
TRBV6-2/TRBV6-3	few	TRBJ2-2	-	TGTGCCAGCAGTTACCCCGCCGTCGGGGAGCTGTTTTTT	CASSYPAVGELFF
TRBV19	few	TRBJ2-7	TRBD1	TGTGCCAGTAGTATTCCGGGACAGGGTACCTACGAGCAGTACTTC	CASSIPGQGTYEQYF
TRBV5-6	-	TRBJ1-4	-	TGTGCCAGCAGCGACCGATCGACAGCGGCGTGGTTAGCTAATGAAAAACTGTTTTTT	CASSDRSTAAWLANEKLFF
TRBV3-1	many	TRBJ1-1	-	TGTGCCAGCAGCCCGTTACAGGGAGGCGGCACTGAAGCTTTCTTT	CASSPLQGGGTEAFF
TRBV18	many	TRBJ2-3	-	TGTGCCAGCTCCCCCGGGACTTCAGATACGCAGTATTTT	CASSPGTSDTQYF
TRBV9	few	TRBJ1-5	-	TGTGCCAGCAGCGTTGGGAGTAGCAATCAGCCCCAGCATTTT	CASSVGSSNQPQHF
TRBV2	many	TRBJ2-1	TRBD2	TGTGCCAGCAGTGCAGCGGGAGACTCCTACAATGAGCAGTTCTTC	CASSAAGDSYNEQFF
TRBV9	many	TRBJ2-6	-	TGTGCCAGCAGCTACCGCGCTGGGGCCAACGTCCTGACTTTC	CASSYRAGANVLTF
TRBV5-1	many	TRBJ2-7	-	TGCGCCAGCAGCTTGGAACAGGCTTCCTACGAGCAGTACTTC	CASSLEQASYEQYF
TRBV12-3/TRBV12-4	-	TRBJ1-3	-	TGTGCCAGCCGATGGGGGGGGGTTTTCTCTGGAAACACCATATATTTT	CASRWGGVFSGNTIYF
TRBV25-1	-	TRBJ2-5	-	TGTGCCAGCAGTGATCCGGGGTCGGGCCTAAGTCGGGAGACCCAGTACTTC	CASSDPGSGLSRETQYF
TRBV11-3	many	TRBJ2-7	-	TGTGCCAGCAGCTTAGCCAAGTTCTACGAGCAGTACTTC	CASSLAKFYEQYF
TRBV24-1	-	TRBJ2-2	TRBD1	TGTGCCACCAGTGACTTGGGACAGGGGCTTTCGAACACCGGGGAGCTGTTTTTT	CATSDLGQGLSNTGELFF
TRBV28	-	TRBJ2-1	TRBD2	TGTACAACCTCAGGGACCAGCGGGAGTAAAAGTTTGAATGAGCAGTTCTTC	CTTSGTSGSKSLNEQFF
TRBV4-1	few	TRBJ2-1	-	TGCGCCAGCAGCCATATTTTCCCCGAGTACAATGAGCAGTTCTTC	CASSHIFPEYNEQFF
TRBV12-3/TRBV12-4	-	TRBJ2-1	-	TGTGCCAGCAGTTCCTACCGGGACCGGTCTTACAATGAGCAGTTCTTC	CASSSYRDRSYNEQFF
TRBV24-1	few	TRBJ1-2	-	TGTGCCACCAGTGAACCAACAGGGAACTATGGCTACACCTTC	CATSEPTGNYGYTF
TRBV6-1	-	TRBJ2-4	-	TGTGCCAGCAGTGAAACGGTAGCCAAAAACATTCAGTACTTC	CASSETVAKNIQYF
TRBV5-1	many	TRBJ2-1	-	TGCGCCAGCAGCCCATGGAGTGGCAGCAATGAGCAGTTCTTC	CASSPWSGSNEQFF
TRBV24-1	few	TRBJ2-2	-	TGTGCCACCAGTGACCCCAGGGTTATCACCGGGGAGCTGTTTTTT	CATSDPRVITGELFF
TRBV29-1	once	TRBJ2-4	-	TGCAGCGTTGAGGGGGCAGAAAACATTCAGTACTTC	CSVEGAENIQYF
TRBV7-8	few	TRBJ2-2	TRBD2	TGTGCCAGCATACAATTAGCGGGAGACGACACCGGGGAGCTGTTTTTT	CASIQLAGDDTGELFF
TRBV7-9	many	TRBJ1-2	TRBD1	TGTGCCAGCAGCGATGACAGGGTCTATGGCTACACCTTC	CASSDDRVYGYTF